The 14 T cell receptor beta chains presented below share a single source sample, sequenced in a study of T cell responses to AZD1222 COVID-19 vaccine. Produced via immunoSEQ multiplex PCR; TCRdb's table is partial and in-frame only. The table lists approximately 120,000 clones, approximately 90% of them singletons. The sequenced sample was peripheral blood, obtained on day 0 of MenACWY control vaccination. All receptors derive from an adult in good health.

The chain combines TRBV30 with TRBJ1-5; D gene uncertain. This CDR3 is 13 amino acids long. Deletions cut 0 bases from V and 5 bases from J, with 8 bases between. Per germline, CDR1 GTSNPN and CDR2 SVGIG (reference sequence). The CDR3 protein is CAWSVLSDQPQHF. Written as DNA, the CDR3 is TGTGCCTGGAGTGTATTATCGGATCAGCCCCAGCATTTT.

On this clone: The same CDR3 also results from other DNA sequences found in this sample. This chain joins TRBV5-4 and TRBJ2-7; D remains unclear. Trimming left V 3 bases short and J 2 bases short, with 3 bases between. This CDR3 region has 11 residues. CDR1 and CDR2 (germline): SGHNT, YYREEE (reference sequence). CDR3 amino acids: CASSSAYEQYF. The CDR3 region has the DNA TGTGCCAGCAGCTCGGCCTACGAGCAGTACTTC.

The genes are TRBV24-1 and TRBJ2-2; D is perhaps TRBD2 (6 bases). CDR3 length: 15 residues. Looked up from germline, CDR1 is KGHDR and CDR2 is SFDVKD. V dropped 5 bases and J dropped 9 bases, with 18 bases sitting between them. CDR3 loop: CATSGLTPGRRELFF. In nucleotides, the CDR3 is TGTGCCACCAGTGGCCTGACTCCGGGGAGGAGGGAGCTGTTTTTT.

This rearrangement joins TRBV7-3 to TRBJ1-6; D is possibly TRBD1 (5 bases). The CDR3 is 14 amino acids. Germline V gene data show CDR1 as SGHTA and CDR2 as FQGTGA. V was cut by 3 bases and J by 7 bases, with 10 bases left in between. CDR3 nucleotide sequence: TGTGCCAGCAGCTTGGGACGAATGAATTCACCCCTCCACTTT. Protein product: CASSLGRMNSPLHF.

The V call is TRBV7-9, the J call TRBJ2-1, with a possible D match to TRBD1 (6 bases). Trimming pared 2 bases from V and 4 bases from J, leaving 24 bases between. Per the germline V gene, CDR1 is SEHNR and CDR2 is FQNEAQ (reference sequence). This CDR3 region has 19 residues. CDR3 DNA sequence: TGTGCCAGCAGCTTATATGGACAGCCTAGAACCGAAACTTACAATGAGCAGTTCTTC. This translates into CASSLYGQPRTETYNEQFF.

CDR3 in amino acids: CASSIGIGTEAFF. Written as DNA, the CDR3 is TGTGCCAGTAGTATAGGCATAGGCACTGAAGCTTTCTTT. The chain is built from TRBV19 and TRBJ1-1; D call uncertain. The CDR3 spans 13 residues. V was shortened by 1 base and J by 4 bases, with 7 bases between the two germline ends. Germline CDR1 reads LNHDA; CDR2 reads SQIVND (reference sequence).

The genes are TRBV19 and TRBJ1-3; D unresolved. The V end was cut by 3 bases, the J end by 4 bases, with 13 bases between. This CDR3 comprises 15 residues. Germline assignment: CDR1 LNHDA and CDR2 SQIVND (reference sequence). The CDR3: CASSIAAGRGNTIYF. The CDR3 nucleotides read TGTGCCAGTAGTATTGCGGCCGGGAGGGGAAACACCATATATTTT. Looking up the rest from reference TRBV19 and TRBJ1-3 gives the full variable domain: DGGITQSPKYLFRKEGQNVTLSCEQNLNHDAMYWYRQDPGQGLRLIYYSQIVNDFQKGDIAEGYSVSREKKESFPLTVTSAQKNPTAFYLCASSIAAGRGNTIYFGEGSWLTVV.

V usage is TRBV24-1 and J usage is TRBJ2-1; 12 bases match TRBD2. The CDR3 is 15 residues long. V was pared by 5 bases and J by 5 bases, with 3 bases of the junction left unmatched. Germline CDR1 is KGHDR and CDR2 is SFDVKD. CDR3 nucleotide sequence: TGTGCCACCAGTGGACTAGCGGGAGTGGACAATGAGCAGTTCTTC. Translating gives CATSGLAGVDNEQFF.

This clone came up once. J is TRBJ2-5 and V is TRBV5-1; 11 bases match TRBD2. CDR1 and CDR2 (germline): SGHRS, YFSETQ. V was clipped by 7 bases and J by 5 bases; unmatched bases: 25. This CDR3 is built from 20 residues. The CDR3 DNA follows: TGCGCCAGCTCCTCTTGGGTGGGGGGCTACGGGACTAGCGGATCGGAGACCCAGTACTTC. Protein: CASSSWVGGYGTSGSETQYF.

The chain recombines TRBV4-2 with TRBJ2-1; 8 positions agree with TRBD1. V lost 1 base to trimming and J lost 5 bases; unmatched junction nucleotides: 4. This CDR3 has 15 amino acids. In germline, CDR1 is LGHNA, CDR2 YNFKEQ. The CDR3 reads CASSQGQGPNNEQFF. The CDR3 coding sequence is TGTGCCAGCAGCCAAGGACAGGGGCCAAACAATGAGCAGTTCTTC.

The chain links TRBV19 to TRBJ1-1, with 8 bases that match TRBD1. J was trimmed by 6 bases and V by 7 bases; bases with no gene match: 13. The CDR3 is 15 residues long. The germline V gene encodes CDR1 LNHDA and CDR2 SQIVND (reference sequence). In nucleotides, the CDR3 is TGTGCCAGTAAGCAGGACAGGGTCGACTTCGCTGAAGCTTTCTTT. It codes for CASKQDRVDFAEAFF.

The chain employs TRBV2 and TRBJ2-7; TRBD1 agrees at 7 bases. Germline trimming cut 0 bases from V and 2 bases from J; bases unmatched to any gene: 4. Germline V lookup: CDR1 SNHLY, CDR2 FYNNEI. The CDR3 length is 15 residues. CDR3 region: CASSEASGQTYEQYF. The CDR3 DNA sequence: TGTGCCAGCAGTGAAGCATCGGGACAGACCTACGAGCAGTACTTC.

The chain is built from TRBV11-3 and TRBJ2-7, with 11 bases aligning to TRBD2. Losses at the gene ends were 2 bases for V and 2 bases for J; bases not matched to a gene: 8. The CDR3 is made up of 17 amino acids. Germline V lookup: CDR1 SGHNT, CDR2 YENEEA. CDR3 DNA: TGTGCCAGCAGCTTATGGACCCTAGCGGGAGGCACCTACGAGCAGTACTTC. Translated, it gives CASSLWTLAGGTYEQYF. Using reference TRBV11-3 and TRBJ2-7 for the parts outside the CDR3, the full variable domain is EAGVVQSPRYKIIEKKQPVAFWCNPISGHNTLYWYLQNLGQGPELLIRYENEEAVDDSQLPKDRFSAERLKGVDSTLKIQPAELGDSAVYLCASSLWTLAGGTYEQYFGPGTRLTVT.

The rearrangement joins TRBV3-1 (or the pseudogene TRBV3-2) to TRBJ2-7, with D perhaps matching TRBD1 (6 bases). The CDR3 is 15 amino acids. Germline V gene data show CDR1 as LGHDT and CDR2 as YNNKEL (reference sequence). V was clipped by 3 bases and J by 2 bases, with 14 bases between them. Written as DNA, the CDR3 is TGTGCCAGCAGCCATACTCGACAGGTCCCCTACGAGCAGTACTTC. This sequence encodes CASSHTRQVPYEQYF.